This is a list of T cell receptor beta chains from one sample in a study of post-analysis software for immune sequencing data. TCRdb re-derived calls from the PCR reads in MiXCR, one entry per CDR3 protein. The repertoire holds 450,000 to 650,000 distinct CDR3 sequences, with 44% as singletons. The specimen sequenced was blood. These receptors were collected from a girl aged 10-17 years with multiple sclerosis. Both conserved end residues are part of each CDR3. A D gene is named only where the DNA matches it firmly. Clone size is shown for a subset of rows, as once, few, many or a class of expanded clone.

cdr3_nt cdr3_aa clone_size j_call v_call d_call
TGTGCCAGCAGCTTAGTGGTGCAGAGCACAGATACGCAGTATTTT CASSLVVQSTDTQYF NA TRBJ2-3 TRBV7-9 NA
TGTGCCAGCAGCTTAGAAAGGGGGCGCTTGGCGTTCTACGAGCAGTACTTC CASSLERGRLAFYEQYF few TRBJ2-7 TRBV7-8 TRBD1
TGCAGTGCTAGAGCCAGGGGCCTAGCGGGAAGGGAGCAGTTCTTC CSARARGLAGREQFF NA TRBJ2-1 TRBV20-1 TRBD2
TGTGCCAGCAGTCCGCATACAGGGTTTTTCTACGAGCAGTACTTC CASSPHTGFFYEQYF NA TRBJ2-7 TRBV12-3/TRBV12-4 NA
TGCAGTGCCCCGAGACAGGGTGTTAACTATGGCTACACCTTC CSAPRQGVNYGYTF NA TRBJ1-2 TRBV20-1 TRBD1
TGTGCCAGCAGCGCGATGAGGACTAGCGGCAATGAGCAGTTCTTC CASSAMRTSGNEQFF once TRBJ2-1 TRBV7-9 TRBD2
TGTGCCAGCAGTTTGCCGGCGGGGGGCCTTATCTCCTACAATGAGCAGTTCTTC CASSLPAGGLISYNEQFF few TRBJ2-1 TRBV12-3/TRBV12-4 TRBD2
TGTGCCATCAGTGCCGCCCAGGGGAGCCCCTACGAGCAGTACTTC CAISAAQGSPYEQYF NA TRBJ2-7 TRBV10-3 NA
TGTGCCAGCAGCCGGACGGGTGCGAAGAACAATGAGCAGTTCTTC CASSRTGAKNNEQFF NA TRBJ2-1 TRBV3-1 NA
TGCAGCGTTGATCTGACAGCGGGAGGCGCAAACAATGAGCAGTTCTTC CSVDLTAGGANNEQFF NA TRBJ2-1 TRBV29-1 TRBD2
TGTGCCAGCAGTTTACTGGAGGAAAATGAGCAGTTCTTC CASSLLEENEQFF few TRBJ2-1 TRBV12-3/TRBV12-4 NA
TGTGCCAGCAGTCTTACTGCCGCCACAGATACGCAGTATTTT CASSLTAATDTQYF NA TRBJ2-3 TRBV7-3 NA
TGTGCCAGCAGAATTGGGACTAGCGGGACCTTCTACGAGCAGTACTTC CASRIGTSGTFYEQYF few TRBJ2-7 TRBV6-1 TRBD2
TGCGCCAGCAGCCATCCGAACGTCGGAGGAGGTTCACCCCTCCACTTT CASSHPNVGGGSPLHF NA TRBJ1-6 TRBV4-1 NA
TGCGCCAGCAGCCGAGAGAATGGTCACAATGAGCAGTTCTTC CASSRENGHNEQFF few TRBJ2-1 TRBV4-1 NA
TGTGCTAGTGGTTTGGTGAAGGGTGAGCAGTTCTTC CASGLVKGEQFF NA TRBJ2-1 TRBV12-5 NA
TGCGCCAGCAGCCCGACGGGTTACGCTAGCACAGATACGCAGTATTTT CASSPTGYASTDTQYF NA TRBJ2-3 TRBV5-1 NA
TGCAGTGCTACCCAGGAAGGGGGGAGCAATCAGCCCCAGCATTTT CSATQEGGSNQPQHF few TRBJ1-5 TRBV20-1 NA
TGTGCCAGCAGCCGCCTTTCGGGTTACAATGAGCAGTACTTC CASSRLSGYNEQYF NA TRBJ2-7 TRBV13 NA
TGCGCCAGCAGCCACACGGGGACAGCCTACGAGCAGTACTTC CASSHTGTAYEQYF NA TRBJ2-7 TRBV4-1 TRBD1
TGTGCCAGCAGCTTTGACAGGGGAGGGAACACTGAAGCTTTCTTT CASSFDRGGNTEAFF NA TRBJ1-1 TRBV7-9 TRBD1
TGTGCCAGCAGTAGACAGGGAAGGAAAAACATTCAGTACTTC CASSRQGRKNIQYF NA TRBJ2-4 TRBV6-6 TRBD1
TGTGCCTGGAGTGACGGGACTGGGGCCAACGTCCTGACTTTC CAWSDGTGANVLTF NA TRBJ2-6 TRBV30 NA
TGTGCCAGCAGCTTGGCCTACTACAGTGGGACCACAGATACGCAGTATTTT CASSLAYYSGTTDTQYF once TRBJ2-3 TRBV5-6 NA
TGTGCCAGCAGCTTAGAGGAGGGCTACACCTTC CASSLEEGYTF few TRBJ1-2 TRBV7-2 NA
TGTGCCATCAGTGAGTCGATGAGGGAGAGAAGGAATGAGCAGTTCTTC CAISESMRERRNEQFF NA TRBJ2-1 TRBV10-3 NA
TGCGCCAGCAGCGCGGGACTAGCGGGACCCAATGAGCAGTTCTTC CASSAGLAGPNEQFF NA TRBJ2-1 TRBV5-1 TRBD2
TGTGCCAGCAGCGTAGAGACCCGAGGGGGGTGGACTAGCGGTTCGAGAAGCTCCTACAATGAGCAGTTCTTC CASSVETRGGWTSGSRSSYNEQFF NA TRBJ2-1 TRBV9 TRBD2
TGTGCCAGCAGGGGGGGGACACAGGGGGTCCCACTTTCTGGGGCCAACGTCCTGACTTTC CASRGGTQGVPLSGANVLTF few TRBJ2-6 TRBV9 NA
TGCAGTGCTAGAGTTCCGGCGTCTGCCTCCGAGCAGTACTTC CSARVPASASEQYF few TRBJ2-7 TRBV20-1 NA
TGCGCCAGCAGCCCCCGGACTAGCGAAGACGAGCAGTACTTC CASSPRTSEDEQYF once TRBJ2-7 TRBV5-1 TRBD2
TGTGCCAGCAGTACGACTACCGGCACAGATACGCAGTATTTT CASSTTTGTDTQYF NA TRBJ2-3 TRBV7-9 NA
TGTGCCAGCAGCCACTCCGGGGGACAAGAGACCCAGTACTTC CASSHSGGQETQYF NA TRBJ2-5 TRBV3-1 NA
TGTGCCAGCAGCTTAGGGACAGGAAAAGCTTTCTTT CASSLGTGKAFF few TRBJ1-1 TRBV7-9 TRBD1
TGCAGCGCCCCTATAGGGGAGACGACAGATACGCAGTATTTT CSAPIGETTDTQYF NA TRBJ2-3 TRBV29-1 NA